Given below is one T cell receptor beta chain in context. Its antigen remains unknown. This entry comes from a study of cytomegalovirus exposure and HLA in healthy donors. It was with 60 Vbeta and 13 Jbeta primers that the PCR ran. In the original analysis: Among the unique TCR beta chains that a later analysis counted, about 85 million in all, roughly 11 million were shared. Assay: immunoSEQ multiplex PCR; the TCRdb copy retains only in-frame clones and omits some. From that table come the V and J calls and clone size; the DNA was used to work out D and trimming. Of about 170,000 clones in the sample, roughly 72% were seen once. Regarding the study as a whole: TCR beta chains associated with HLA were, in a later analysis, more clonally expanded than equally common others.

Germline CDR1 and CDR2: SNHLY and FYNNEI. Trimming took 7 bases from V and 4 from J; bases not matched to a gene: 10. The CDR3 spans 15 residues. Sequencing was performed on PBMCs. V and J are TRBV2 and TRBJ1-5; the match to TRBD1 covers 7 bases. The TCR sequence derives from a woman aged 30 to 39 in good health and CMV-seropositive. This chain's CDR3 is CASNQGTVTNQPQHF. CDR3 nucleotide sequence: TGTGCCAGCAACCAAGGGACAGTGACTAATCAGCCCCAGCATTTT.